The source of this TCR beta chain is a study of blood T cell repertoires in COVID-19. On the study more broadly: T cells, B-cell-depleted T cells, or PBMCs provided the cDNA or gDNA that served as material.

The authors' processing: Counts of nucleated cells, estimated from reference gene primer amplification, were obtained. The assay was immunoSEQ multiplex PCR, and TCRdb's table has in-frame clones only and misses some. From that table come the V and J calls and clone size; the DNA was used to work out D and trimming. The sample records approximately 120,000 clones, around 85% being singletons. Seattle researchers signed up patients amid active infection and tracked them longitudinally. This CDR3 has 13 residues. V lost 11 bases and J 1 base, leaving 15 bases between the germline ends. Germline V CDR1 and CDR2: MNHEY, SVGAGI.

This TCR was recovered from a woman older than 75 with COVID-19, enrolled during active disease. The chain uses TRBV6-5 and TRBJ2-7; D unclear. What was sequenced was peripheral blood. CDR3 sequence: CAAGYPGSYEQYF. In DNA, the CDR3 is TGTGCCGCCGGATACCCCGGGTCCTACGAGCAGTACTTC.